This T cell receptor beta chain was recorded in a study of T cells of healthy individuals. TCRdb re-called the 5' RACE reads through MiXCR, storing one row per CDR3 protein. The sample includes nearly 100,000 distinct CDR3 sequences, around 17% of them seen just once. This clonotype was seen ten or more times. The sequence was collected from a human donor in good health.

The CDR3: CASSLHSLGYNEQFF. The CDR3 DNA reads TGTGCCAGCAGCCTACACTCTCTAGGCTACAATGAGCAGTTCTTC. This chain links TRBV5-6 with TRBJ2-1; D gene ambiguous. The CDR3 is 15 amino acids. The V and J ends lost 4 bases and 3 bases respectively, with 14 bases between them. CDR1 is SGHDT and CDR2 is YYEEEE in the germline V gene.